This is a list of T cell receptor beta chains from one sample in a study of cytotoxic CD8 clonotypes in ibrutinib-treated CLL. The data were produced by immunoSEQ multiplex PCR, yet TCRdb's version contains in-frame clones alone and is incomplete. Altogether 130,000 or so clones are present, roughly three quarters being singletons, with the ten largest covering roughly 13%. The material was PBMCs, obtained after 12 months of ibrutinib treatment. The origin of the receptors is a human donor with chronic lymphocytic leukemia. Each CDR3 is given with its conserved first and last residue. Fields, in order: J gene, D gene, clone size, V gene, CDR3 protein, CDR3 DNA. D genes are given only for firm matches. Clone size is stated in some rows and not others, as once, few, many or a class when expanded.

J gene: TRBJ1-1
D gene: TRBD1
clone size: NA
V gene: TRBV7-2
CDR3 protein: CASSATGANTEAFF
CDR3 DNA: TGTGCCAGCAGCGCAACAGGGGCGAACACTGAAGCTTTCTTT

J gene: TRBJ2-1
D gene: NA
clone size: few
V gene: TRBV7-2
CDR3 protein: CATSRTVLSYNEQFF
CDR3 DNA: TGTGCCACCAGTCGGACAGTCCTCTCCTACAATGAGCAGTTCTTC

J gene: TRBJ2-1
D gene: NA
clone size: NA
V gene: TRBV4-2
CDR3 protein: CASSQKQGGAYNEQFF
CDR3 DNA: TGTGCCAGCAGCCAAAAACAGGGAGGTGCCTACAATGAGCAGTTCTTC

J gene: TRBJ2-7
D gene: TRBD1
clone size: NA
V gene: TRBV6-5
CDR3 protein: CASSSRDRVFYEQYF
CDR3 DNA: TGTGCCAGCAGTTCCCGGGACAGGGTGTTCTACGAGCAGTACTTC

J gene: TRBJ1-5
D gene: TRBD1
clone size: NA
V gene: TRBV9
CDR3 protein: CASSVTGGFDQPQHF
CDR3 DNA: TGTGCCAGCAGCGTAACAGGGGGCTTCGATCAGCCCCAGCATTTT

J gene: TRBJ1-2
D gene: NA
clone size: NA
V gene: TRBV28
CDR3 protein: CASSPPIYGYTF
CDR3 DNA: TGTGCCAGCAGTCCCCCAATCTATGGCTACACCTTC

J gene: TRBJ2-3
D gene: TRBD2
clone size: NA
V gene: TRBV6-6
CDR3 protein: CASSYPRLAGGDTQYF
CDR3 DNA: TGTGCCAGCAGTTACCCTAGACTAGCGGGAGGGGATACGCAGTATTTT

J gene: TRBJ2-7
D gene: TRBD1
clone size: NA
V gene: TRBV6-5
CDR3 protein: CASSYYSGTGVYEQYF
CDR3 DNA: TGTGCCAGCAGTTATTATTCCGGGACAGGTGTTTACGAGCAGTACTTC

J gene: TRBJ2-7
D gene: NA
clone size: NA
V gene: TRBV15
CDR3 protein: CATSSEVGSAYEQYF
CDR3 DNA: TGTGCCACCAGCAGCGAGGTAGGGTCGGCCTACGAGCAGTACTTC

J gene: TRBJ2-7
D gene: NA
clone size: NA
V gene: TRBV7-8
CDR3 protein: CASSLRGATYEQYF
CDR3 DNA: TGTGCCAGCAGCTTACGGGGGGCGACCTACGAGCAGTACTTC

J gene: TRBJ2-7
D gene: NA
clone size: NA
V gene: TRBV7-2
CDR3 protein: CASSLRSSAYEQYF
CDR3 DNA: TGTGCCAGCAGCTTACGGTCTTCGGCTTACGAGCAGTACTTC

J gene: TRBJ2-7
D gene: NA
clone size: NA
V gene: TRBV18
CDR3 protein: CASSPGRRERYHEQYF
CDR3 DNA: TGTGCCAGCTCACCGGGGAGGAGGGAGAGATATCACGAGCAGTACTTC

J gene: TRBJ2-2
D gene: NA
clone size: NA
V gene: TRBV29-1
CDR3 protein: CSVVTPAGTGELFF
CDR3 DNA: TGCAGCGTTGTAACTCCCGCGGGGACCGGGGAGCTGTTTTTT

J gene: TRBJ1-5
D gene: NA
clone size: NA
V gene: TRBV27
CDR3 protein: CASSRRVSNQPQHF
CDR3 DNA: TGTGCCAGCAGCCGACGGGTAAGCAATCAGCCCCAGCATTTT

J gene: TRBJ1-4
D gene: NA
clone size: NA
V gene: TRBV5-8
CDR3 protein: CASRPWGANEKLFF
CDR3 DNA: TGTGCCAGCAGACCGTGGGGGGCAAATGAAAAACTGTTTTTT

J gene: TRBJ2-7
D gene: NA
clone size: NA
V gene: TRBV5-1
CDR3 protein: CASSLRDKPYEQYF
CDR3 DNA: TGCGCCAGCAGCTTGCGGGACAAACCCTACGAGCAGTACTTC

J gene: TRBJ2-5
D gene: NA
clone size: NA
V gene: TRBV18
CDR3 protein: CASSPSQETQYF
CDR3 DNA: TGTGCCAGCTCACCGTCCCAAGAGACCCAGTACTTC

J gene: TRBJ1-2
D gene: NA
clone size: NA
V gene: TRBV28
CDR3 protein: CASSSQLPGYYGYTF
CDR3 DNA: TGTGCCAGCAGTTCCCAACTACCAGGGTACTATGGCTACACCTTC

J gene: TRBJ2-2
D gene: NA
clone size: NA
V gene: TRBV28
CDR3 protein: CASSLRGPGELFF
CDR3 DNA: TGTGCCAGCAGTTTGCGTGGGCCCGGGGAGCTGTTTTTT

J gene: TRBJ2-5
D gene: TRBD2
clone size: NA
V gene: TRBV2
CDR3 protein: CASSEGLAGAETQYF
CDR3 DNA: TGTGCCAGCAGCGAGGGACTAGCGGGAGCGGAGACCCAGTACTTC

J gene: TRBJ2-1
D gene: TRBD2
clone size: NA
V gene: TRBV7-2
CDR3 protein: CASSLWGSGTVSYNEQFF
CDR3 DNA: TGTGCCAGCAGCTTATGGGGTAGCGGGACCGTTTCCTACAATGAGCAGTTCTTC

J gene: TRBJ1-4
D gene: NA
clone size: NA
V gene: TRBV29-1
CDR3 protein: CSVGPTGNEKLFF
CDR3 DNA: TGCAGCGTCGGGCCGACAGGAAATGAAAAACTGTTTTTT

J gene: TRBJ2-7
D gene: TRBD2
clone size: NA
V gene: TRBV30
CDR3 protein: CAWLLAGDEQYF
CDR3 DNA: TGTGCCTGGTTGTTAGCGGGAGACGAGCAGTACTTC

J gene: TRBJ2-7
D gene: TRBD1
clone size: NA
V gene: TRBV19
CDR3 protein: CASSIGGTGEIYEQYF
CDR3 DNA: TGTGCCAGTAGTATAGGAGGGACAGGGGAAATCTACGAGCAGTACTTC

J gene: TRBJ1-1
D gene: NA
clone size: NA
V gene: TRBV2
CDR3 protein: CASSESPRAENTEAFF
CDR3 DNA: TGTGCCAGCAGTGAAAGCCCGCGGGCAGAGAACACTGAAGCTTTCTTT

J gene: TRBJ2-3
D gene: TRBD1
clone size: NA
V gene: TRBV29-1
CDR3 protein: CSATGTGGLTDTQYF
CDR3 DNA: TGCAGCGCCACCGGGACAGGGGGCCTCACAGATACGCAGTATTTT

J gene: TRBJ2-3
D gene: TRBD2
clone size: NA
V gene: TRBV11-3
CDR3 protein: CASSLDGTITDTQYF
CDR3 DNA: TGTGCCAGCAGCTTAGACGGGACTATTACAGATACGCAGTATTTT

J gene: TRBJ2-5
D gene: NA
clone size: once
V gene: TRBV2
CDR3 protein: CASSETGGQETQYF
CDR3 DNA: TGTGCCAGCAGTGAAACCGGGGGCCAAGAGACCCAGTACTTC

J gene: TRBJ2-3
D gene: TRBD2
clone size: once
V gene: TRBV7-9
CDR3 protein: CASSLRLAGVDGWTDTQYF
CDR3 DNA: TGTGCCAGCAGCCTAAGACTAGCGGGAGTGGATGGGTGGACAGATACGCAGTATTTT

J gene: TRBJ1-3
D gene: TRBD1
clone size: few
V gene: TRBV18
CDR3 protein: CASSRRGQSGNTIYF
CDR3 DNA: TGTGCCAGCTCCCGCAGGGGACAGTCTGGAAACACCATATATTTT

J gene: TRBJ2-1
D gene: TRBD2
clone size: NA
V gene: TRBV7-9
CDR3 protein: CASPPSGGYNEQFF
CDR3 DNA: TGTGCCAGCCCTCCAAGCGGGGGGTACAATGAGCAGTTCTTC

J gene: TRBJ1-4
D gene: NA
clone size: NA
V gene: TRBV9
CDR3 protein: CASNQGGLGEKLFF
CDR3 DNA: TGTGCCAGCAACCAAGGGGGTTTGGGTGAAAAACTGTTTTTT

J gene: TRBJ2-7
D gene: NA
clone size: few
V gene: TRBV5-8
CDR3 protein: CASSRTEDSYEQYF
CDR3 DNA: TGTGCCAGCAGCCGGACAGAGGATTCCTACGAGCAGTACTTC

J gene: TRBJ2-7
D gene: TRBD1
clone size: NA
V gene: TRBV19
CDR3 protein: CASSPRQGYEQYF
CDR3 DNA: TGTGCCAGTAGTCCTCGACAGGGCTACGAGCAGTACTTC

J gene: TRBJ2-1
D gene: NA
clone size: NA
V gene: TRBV19
CDR3 protein: CASSPRSGAHNEQFF
CDR3 DNA: TGTGCCAGTAGTCCTCGAAGCGGAGCTCACAATGAGCAGTTCTTC

J gene: TRBJ2-5
D gene: NA
clone size: NA
V gene: TRBV28
CDR3 protein: CASSPTTHRFQETQYF
CDR3 DNA: TGTGCCAGCAGCCCTACTACGCACAGATTCCAAGAGACCCAGTACTTC

J gene: TRBJ2-2
D gene: NA
clone size: NA
V gene: TRBV5-1
CDR3 protein: CASRPSTGNTGELFF
CDR3 DNA: TGCGCCAGCAGACCCTCGACTGGGAACACCGGGGAGCTGTTTTTT

J gene: TRBJ1-1
D gene: NA
clone size: NA
V gene: TRBV7-9
CDR3 protein: CASSPITDPKGEAFF
CDR3 DNA: TGTGCCAGCAGCCCGATAACAGACCCCAAGGGCGAAGCTTTCTTT

J gene: TRBJ2-1
D gene: NA
clone size: NA
V gene: TRBV12-5
CDR3 protein: CASGTRDEQFF
CDR3 DNA: TGTGCTAGTGGTACCCGGGATGAGCAGTTCTTC

J gene: TRBJ2-7
D gene: NA
clone size: NA
V gene: TRBV5-1
CDR3 protein: CASSLAKGSYEQYF
CDR3 DNA: TGCGCCAGCAGCTTGGCCAAGGGGTCCTACGAGCAGTACTTC

J gene: TRBJ2-3
D gene: NA
clone size: once
V gene: TRBV11-3
CDR3 protein: CASSLEGDFDTQYF
CDR3 DNA: TGTGCCAGCAGCTTAGAGGGAGATTTCGATACGCAGTATTTT

J gene: TRBJ2-7
D gene: NA
clone size: NA
V gene: TRBV18
CDR3 protein: CASSPDRAGEQYF
CDR3 DNA: TGTGCCAGCTCTCCAGACCGAGCAGGCGAGCAGTACTTC

J gene: TRBJ2-7
D gene: TRBD2
clone size: NA
V gene: TRBV5-4
CDR3 protein: CASSLSAGLAGGGYEQYF
CDR3 DNA: TGTGCCAGCAGCTTGTCCGCGGGACTAGCGGGAGGGGGCTACGAGCAGTACTTC

J gene: TRBJ2-7
D gene: NA
clone size: NA
V gene: TRBV21-1
CDR3 protein: CASSNLAVKGSYEQYF
CDR3 DNA: TGTGCCAGCAGCAACCTAGCGGTCAAGGGGTCCTACGAGCAGTACTTC

J gene: TRBJ2-1
D gene: NA
clone size: NA
V gene: TRBV18
CDR3 protein: CASSPVRTNTYNEQFF
CDR3 DNA: TGTGCCAGCTCACCAGTCAGGACTAACACCTACAATGAGCAGTTCTTC

J gene: TRBJ1-5
D gene: NA
clone size: NA
V gene: TRBV2
CDR3 protein: CASRDGTPLSNQPQHF
CDR3 DNA: TGTGCCAGCAGGGACGGGACACCACTTAGCAATCAGCCCCAGCATTTT

J gene: TRBJ2-5
D gene: TRBD1
clone size: NA
V gene: TRBV20-1
CDR3 protein: CSDWTGRTQYF
CDR3 DNA: TGCAGTGATTGGACAGGGAGGACCCAGTACTTC

J gene: TRBJ2-7
D gene: NA
clone size: NA
V gene: TRBV11-1
CDR3 protein: CASSLAMGAYEQYF
CDR3 DNA: TGTGCCAGCAGCTTAGCTATGGGCGCCTACGAGCAGTACTTC

J gene: TRBJ2-7
D gene: NA
clone size: NA
V gene: TRBV5-1
CDR3 protein: CASSLGTSSYEQYF
CDR3 DNA: TGCGCCAGCAGCTTGGGAACATCCTCCTACGAGCAGTACTTC

J gene: TRBJ2-1
D gene: NA
clone size: NA
V gene: TRBV19
CDR3 protein: CASRPRGLNEQFF
CDR3 DNA: TGTGCCAGTAGACCGCGGGGGCTAAATGAGCAGTTCTTC

J gene: TRBJ1-5
D gene: NA
clone size: NA
V gene: TRBV4-3
CDR3 protein: CASSQDLWTSNQPQHF
CDR3 DNA: TGCGCCAGCAGCCAAGATTTGTGGACAAGCAATCAGCCCCAGCATTTT

J gene: TRBJ1-3
D gene: NA
clone size: few
V gene: TRBV5-5
CDR3 protein: CASSAAVLANSGNTIYF
CDR3 DNA: TGTGCCAGCAGCGCCGCTGTCTTGGCCAACTCTGGAAACACCATATATTTT

J gene: TRBJ1-2
D gene: NA
clone size: NA
V gene: TRBV11-2
CDR3 protein: CASSLDRVGAYGYTF
CDR3 DNA: TGTGCCAGCAGCTTAGATCGGGTGGGGGCCTATGGCTACACCTTC

J gene: TRBJ1-1
D gene: NA
clone size: NA
V gene: TRBV5-6
CDR3 protein: CASSLPGQTSPEAFF
CDR3 DNA: TGTGCCAGCAGCCTCCCCGGGCAGACCTCGCCTGAAGCTTTCTTT

J gene: TRBJ2-4
D gene: TRBD1
clone size: NA
V gene: TRBV28
CDR3 protein: CASSSPRTGWYIQYF
CDR3 DNA: TGTGCCAGCAGTTCACCGCGGACAGGGTGGTACATTCAGTACTTC

J gene: TRBJ1-1
D gene: NA
clone size: once
V gene: TRBV18
CDR3 protein: CASSPFSENTEAFF
CDR3 DNA: TGTGCCAGCTCACCTTTTTCGGAGAACACTGAAGCTTTCTTT

J gene: TRBJ2-7
D gene: NA
clone size: NA
V gene: TRBV27
CDR3 protein: CASSFTSDRAYEQYF
CDR3 DNA: TGTGCCAGCAGTTTCACTTCAGACAGAGCCTACGAGCAGTACTTC

J gene: TRBJ2-5
D gene: NA
clone size: NA
V gene: TRBV5-1
CDR3 protein: CASSLGAQGQETQYF
CDR3 DNA: TGCGCCAGCAGCTTGGGTGCACAGGGACAAGAGACCCAGTACTTC

J gene: TRBJ2-2
D gene: NA
clone size: NA
V gene: TRBV2
CDR3 protein: CASSESRNGELFF
CDR3 DNA: TGTGCCAGCAGTGAATCTCGGAACGGGGAGCTGTTTTTT

J gene: TRBJ2-3
D gene: NA
clone size: NA
V gene: TRBV27
CDR3 protein: CASSQGISTDTQYF
CDR3 DNA: TGTGCCAGCAGTCAGGGGATAAGTACAGATACGCAGTATTTT